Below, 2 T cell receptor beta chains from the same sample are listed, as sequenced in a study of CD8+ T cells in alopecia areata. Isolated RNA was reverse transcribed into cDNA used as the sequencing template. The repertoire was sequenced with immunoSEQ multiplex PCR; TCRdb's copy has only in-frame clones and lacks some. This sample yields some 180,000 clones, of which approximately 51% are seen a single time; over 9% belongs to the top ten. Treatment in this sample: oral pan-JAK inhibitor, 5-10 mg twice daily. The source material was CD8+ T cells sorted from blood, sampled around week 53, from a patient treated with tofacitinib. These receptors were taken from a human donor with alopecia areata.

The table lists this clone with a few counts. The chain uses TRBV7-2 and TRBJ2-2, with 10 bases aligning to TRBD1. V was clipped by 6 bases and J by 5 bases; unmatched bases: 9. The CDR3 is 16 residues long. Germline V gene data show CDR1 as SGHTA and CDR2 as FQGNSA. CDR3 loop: CASRPRTGGRTGELFF. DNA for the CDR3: TGTGCCAGCAGACCCCGGACAGGGGGAAGGACCGGGGAGCTGTTTTTT.

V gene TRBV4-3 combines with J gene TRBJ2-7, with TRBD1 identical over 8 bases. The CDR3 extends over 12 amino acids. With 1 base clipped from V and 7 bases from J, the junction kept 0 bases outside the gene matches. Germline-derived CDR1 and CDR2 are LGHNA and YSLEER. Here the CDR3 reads CASSQGTGEQYF. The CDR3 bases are TGCGCCAGCAGCCAAGGGACAGGGGAGCAGTACTTC.